The 5 T cell receptor beta chains below were found in one sample sequenced in a study of cytomegalovirus exposure and HLA in healthy donors. Use of 60 Vbeta and 13 Jbeta primers characterized the PCR. Measured with immunoSEQ multiplex PCR; TCRdb has only the in-frame clones, and not every one. The data show 100,000 to 140,000 clones, with less than 85% seen just once and approximately 14% held by the top ten. The specimen sequenced was PBMCs. Receptor source: a woman in her forties in good health and CMV-seropositive.

The genes are TRBV2 and TRBJ2-3; TRBD2 agrees at 11 bases. The germline gives CDR1 SNHLY, CDR2 FYNNEI. This CDR3 is 15 amino acids long. The V gene end was trimmed by 0 bases and the J gene end by 10 bases; junction bases not matched to a gene: 6. The CDR3 loop is CASSEAETSGVAQYF. As DNA, the CDR3 is TGTGCCAGCAGTGAAGCAGAGACTAGCGGGGTGGCGCAGTATTTT.

This clone was seen only once. The V and J genes are TRBV10-1 and TRBJ2-2; TRBD1 is a possible D gene (5 bases). V was shortened by 6 bases and J by 4 bases, with 12 bases between the two germline ends. The CDR3 is 14 residues long. From germline, CDR1 is WNHNN and CDR2 SYGVQD (reference sequence). This CDR3 is CASSWTQGTGELFF. The CDR3 region has the DNA TGCGCCAGCAGCTGGACACAAGGCACCGGGGAGCTGTTTTTT.

The V gene is TRBV30, the J gene TRBJ2-5; TRBD1 is a possible D gene (6 bases). Germline CDR1 reads GTSNPN; CDR2 reads SVGIG (reference sequence). The CDR3 has 13 residues. Trimming took 1 base from V and 7 from J, leaving 13 bases between them. The CDR3 coding sequence is TGTGCCTGGAGTGAGGTGGTGGGGGCGACCCAGTACTTC. Translated, it gives CAWSEVVGATQYF. Complete variable domain (other parts from reference TRBV30 and TRBJ2-5): SQTIHQWPATLVQPVGSPLSLECTVEGTSNPNLYWYRQAAGRGLQLLFYSVGIGQISSEVPQNLSASRPQDRQFILSSKKLLLSDSGFYLCAWSEVVGATQYFGPGTRLLVL.

The V gene is TRBV7-3, the J gene TRBJ1-1; tentative D call: TRBD1 (6 bases). The germline V and J ends were trimmed by 5 bases and 4 bases, with 17 bases remaining between them. Germline CDR1 is SGHTA and CDR2 is FQGTGA. This CDR3 is 15 amino acids long. Written as DNA, the CDR3 is TGTGCCAGCAGCGAAATACAGGGAGAGTTCACTGAAGCTTTCTTT. Translation: CASSEIQGEFTEAFF.

The chain has TRBV5-6 and TRBJ1-2; 9 bases align to TRBD1. J lost 4 bases, V lost 5 bases, and 6 bases had no gene match. The CDR3 length is 14 residues. Germline V lookup: CDR1 SGHDT, CDR2 YYEEEE. DNA of the CDR3: TGTGCCAGCAGGGTGGGACAGGGAACCTATGGCTACACCTTC. The encoded protein is CASRVGQGTYGYTF.